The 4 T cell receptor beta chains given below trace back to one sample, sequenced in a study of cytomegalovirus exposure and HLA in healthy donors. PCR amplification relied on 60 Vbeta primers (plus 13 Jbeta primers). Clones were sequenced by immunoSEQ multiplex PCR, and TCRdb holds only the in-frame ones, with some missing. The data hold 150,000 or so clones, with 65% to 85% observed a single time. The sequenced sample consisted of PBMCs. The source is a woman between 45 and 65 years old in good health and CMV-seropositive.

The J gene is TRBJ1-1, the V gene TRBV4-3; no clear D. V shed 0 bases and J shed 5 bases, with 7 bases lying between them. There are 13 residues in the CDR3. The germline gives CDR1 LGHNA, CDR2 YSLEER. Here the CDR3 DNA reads TGCGCCAGCAGCCAAGAGGCCAGGACTGAAGCTTTCTTT. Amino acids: CASSQEARTEAFF.

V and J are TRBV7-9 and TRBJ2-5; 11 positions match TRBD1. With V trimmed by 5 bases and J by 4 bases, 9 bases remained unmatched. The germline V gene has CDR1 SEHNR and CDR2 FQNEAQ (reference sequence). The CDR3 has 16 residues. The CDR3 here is CASSLSLGQGAETQYF. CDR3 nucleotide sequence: TGTGCCAGCAGCCTAAGCCTCGGACAGGGGGCAGAGACCCAGTACTTC. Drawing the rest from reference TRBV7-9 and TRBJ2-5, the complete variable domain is DTGVSQNPRHKITKRGQNVTFRCDPISEHNRLYWYRQTLGQGPEFLTYFQNEAQLEKSRLLSDRFSAERPKGSFSTLEIQRTEQGDSAMYLCASSLSLGQGAETQYFGPGTRLLVL.

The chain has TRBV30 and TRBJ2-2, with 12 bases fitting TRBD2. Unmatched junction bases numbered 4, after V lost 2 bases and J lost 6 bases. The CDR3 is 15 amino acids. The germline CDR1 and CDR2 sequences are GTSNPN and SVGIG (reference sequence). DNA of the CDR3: TGTGCCTGGAGTTCTCTAGCGGGGGGGCCCGGGGAGCTGTTTTTT. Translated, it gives CAWSSLAGGPGELFF.

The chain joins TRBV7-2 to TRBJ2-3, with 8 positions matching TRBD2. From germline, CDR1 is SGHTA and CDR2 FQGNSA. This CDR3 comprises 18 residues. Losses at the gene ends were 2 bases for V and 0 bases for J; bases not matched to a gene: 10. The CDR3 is CASSLRAGDYLSTDTQYF. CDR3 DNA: TGTGCCAGCAGCTTAAGAGCGGGGGACTACCTTAGCACAGATACGCAGTATTTT.